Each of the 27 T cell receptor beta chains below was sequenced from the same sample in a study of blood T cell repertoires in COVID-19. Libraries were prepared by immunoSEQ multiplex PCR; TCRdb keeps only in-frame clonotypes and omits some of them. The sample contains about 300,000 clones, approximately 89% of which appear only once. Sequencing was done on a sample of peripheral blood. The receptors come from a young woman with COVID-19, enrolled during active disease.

CDR3 residues: CASRGADRGNTDTQYF. In DNA, the CDR3 is TGTGCCAGCAGGGGAGCGGACAGGGGGAACACAGATACGCAGTATTTT. J is TRBJ2-3 and V is TRBV28; 10 nucleotides match TRBD1. J gave up 2 bases and V 6 bases, and 8 bases lay outside the gene matches. The CDR3 runs to 16 residues. Germline CDR1 and CDR2: MDHEN and SYDVKM.

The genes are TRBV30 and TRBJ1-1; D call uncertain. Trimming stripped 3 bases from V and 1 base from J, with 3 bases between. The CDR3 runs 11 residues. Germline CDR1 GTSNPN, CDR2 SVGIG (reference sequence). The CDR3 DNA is TGTGCCTGGAGGAGGAACACTGAAGCTTTCTTT. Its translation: CAWRRNTEAFF.

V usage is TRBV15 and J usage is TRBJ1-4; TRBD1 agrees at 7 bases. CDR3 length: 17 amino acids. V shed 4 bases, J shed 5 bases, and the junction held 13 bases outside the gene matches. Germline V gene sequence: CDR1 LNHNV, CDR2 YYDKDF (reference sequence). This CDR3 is CATSKRDRASRNEKLFF. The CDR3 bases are TGTGCCACCAGCAAGCGCGACAGGGCTTCCCGAAATGAAAAACTGTTTTTT.

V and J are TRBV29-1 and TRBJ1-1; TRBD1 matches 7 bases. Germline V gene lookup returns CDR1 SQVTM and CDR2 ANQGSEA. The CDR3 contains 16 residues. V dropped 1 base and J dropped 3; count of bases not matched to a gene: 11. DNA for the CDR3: TGCAGCGTTGAAGTTTTGAGGGGGCGGGTGGACACTGAAGCTTTCTTT. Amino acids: CSVEVLRGRVDTEAFF.

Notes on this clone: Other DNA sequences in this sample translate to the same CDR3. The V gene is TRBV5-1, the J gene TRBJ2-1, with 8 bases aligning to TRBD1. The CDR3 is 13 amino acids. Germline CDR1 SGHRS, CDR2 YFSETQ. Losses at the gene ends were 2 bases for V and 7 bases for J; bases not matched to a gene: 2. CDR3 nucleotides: TGCGCCAGCAGCTTAACAGGGGGGAATGAGCAGTTCTTC. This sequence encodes CASSLTGGNEQFF.

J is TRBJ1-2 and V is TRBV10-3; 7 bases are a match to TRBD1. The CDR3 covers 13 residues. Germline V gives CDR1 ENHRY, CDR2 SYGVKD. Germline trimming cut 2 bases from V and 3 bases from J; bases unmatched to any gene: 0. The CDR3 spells CAISEDRDYGYTF. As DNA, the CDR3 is TGTGCCATCAGTGAGGACAGGGACTATGGCTACACCTTC.

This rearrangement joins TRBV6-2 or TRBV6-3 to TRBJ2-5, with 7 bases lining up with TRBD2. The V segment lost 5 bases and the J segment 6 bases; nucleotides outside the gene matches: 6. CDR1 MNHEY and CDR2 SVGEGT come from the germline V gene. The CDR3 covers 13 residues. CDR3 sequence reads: CASSVSGAKTQYF. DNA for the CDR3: TGTGCCAGCAGTGTCAGCGGGGCCAAGACCCAGTACTTC.

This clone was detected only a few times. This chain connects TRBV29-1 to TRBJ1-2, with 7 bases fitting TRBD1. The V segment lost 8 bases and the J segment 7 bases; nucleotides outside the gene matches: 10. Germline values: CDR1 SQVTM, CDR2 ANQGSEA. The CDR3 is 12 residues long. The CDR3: CSSRAQGGGYTF. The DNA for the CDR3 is TGCAGCTCACGAGCCCAGGGGGGTGGCTACACCTTC.

This CDR3 is CASSSGLNYEQYF. In nucleotides, the CDR3 is TGTGCCAGCAGCTCGGGACTCAACTACGAGCAGTACTTC. The rearrangement uses TRBV7-2 and TRBJ2-7; D perhaps matches TRBD2 (6 bases). This CDR3 comprises 13 residues. CDR1 and CDR2 from the germline V gene are SGHTA and FQGNSA. Trimming pared 4 bases from V and 3 bases from J, leaving 10 bases between.

The CDR3 DNA sequence: TGTGCCAGCAGTTTTTTTTGGACAGGTAGAATATGGGACTATGGCTACACCTTC. Translated, it gives CASSFFWTGRIWDYGYTF. The rearrangement uses TRBV6-8 and TRBJ1-2, with 7 bases aligning to TRBD1. The CDR3 covers 18 residues. Looked up from germline, CDR1 is MNHGY and CDR2 is SAAAGT. V was pared by 4 bases and J by 3 bases, with 17 bases of the junction left unmatched.

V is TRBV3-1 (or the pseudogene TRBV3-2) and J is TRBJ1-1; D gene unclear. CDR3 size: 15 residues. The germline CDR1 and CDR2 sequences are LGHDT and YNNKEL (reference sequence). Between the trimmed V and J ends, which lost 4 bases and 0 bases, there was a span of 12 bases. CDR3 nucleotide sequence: TGTGCCAGCAGCCCAAGATCAGCGATGAACACTGAAGCTTTCTTT. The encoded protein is CASSPRSAMNTEAFF.

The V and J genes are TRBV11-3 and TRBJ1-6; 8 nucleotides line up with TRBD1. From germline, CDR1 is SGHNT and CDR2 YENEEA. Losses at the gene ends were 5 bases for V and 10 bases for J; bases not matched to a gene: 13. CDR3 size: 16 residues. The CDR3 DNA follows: TGTGCCAGCAGCAACCCGATCAGGGGGCTAGTCTCACCCCTCCACTTT. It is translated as CASSNPIRGLVSPLHF.

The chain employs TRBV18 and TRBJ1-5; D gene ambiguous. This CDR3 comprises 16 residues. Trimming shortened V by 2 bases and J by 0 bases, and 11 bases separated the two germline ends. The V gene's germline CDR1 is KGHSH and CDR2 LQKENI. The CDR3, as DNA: TGTGCCAGCTCACCAATCCCCGTAAATAGCAATCAGCCCCAGCATTTT. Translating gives CASSPIPVNSNQPQHF.

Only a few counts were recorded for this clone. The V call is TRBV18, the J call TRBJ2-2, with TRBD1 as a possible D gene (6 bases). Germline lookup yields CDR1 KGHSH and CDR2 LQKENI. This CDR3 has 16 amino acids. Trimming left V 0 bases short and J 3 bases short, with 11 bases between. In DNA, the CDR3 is TGTGCCAGCTCACCACCGCAGGGGTGGGACACCGGGGAGCTGTTTTTT. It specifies CASSPPQGWDTGELFF.

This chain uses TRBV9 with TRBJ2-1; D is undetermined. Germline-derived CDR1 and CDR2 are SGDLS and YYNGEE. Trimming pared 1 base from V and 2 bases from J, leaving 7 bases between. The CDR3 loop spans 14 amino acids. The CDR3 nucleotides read TGTGCCAGCAGCGTATCCAGCGCCTACAATGAGCAGTTCTTC. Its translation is CASSVSSAYNEQFF.

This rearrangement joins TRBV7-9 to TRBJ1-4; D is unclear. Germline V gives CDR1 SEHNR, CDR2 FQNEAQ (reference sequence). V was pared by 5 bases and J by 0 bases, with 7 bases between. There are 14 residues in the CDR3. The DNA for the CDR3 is TGTGCCAGCAGCCCAGTTGCAACTAATGAAAAACTGTTTTTT. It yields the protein CASSPVATNEKLFF.

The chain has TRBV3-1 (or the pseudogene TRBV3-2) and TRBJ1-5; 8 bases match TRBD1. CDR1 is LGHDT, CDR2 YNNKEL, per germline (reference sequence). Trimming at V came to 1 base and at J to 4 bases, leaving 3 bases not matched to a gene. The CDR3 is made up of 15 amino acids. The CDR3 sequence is CASSQGQGLNQPQHF. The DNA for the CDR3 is TGTGCCAGCAGCCAAGGACAGGGGTTAAATCAGCCCCAGCATTTT.

The CDR3 nucleotides read TGTGCCAGCAGCCCAGGGACAGCTCTACTTAATGAAAAACTGTTTTTT. This translates into CASSPGTALLNEKLFF. J is TRBJ1-4 and V is TRBV9; 7 nucleotides match TRBD1. Germline-derived CDR1 and CDR2 are SGDLS and YYNGEE. Trimming took 4 bases from V and 4 from J; bases not matched to a gene: 10. The CDR3 length is 16 residues.

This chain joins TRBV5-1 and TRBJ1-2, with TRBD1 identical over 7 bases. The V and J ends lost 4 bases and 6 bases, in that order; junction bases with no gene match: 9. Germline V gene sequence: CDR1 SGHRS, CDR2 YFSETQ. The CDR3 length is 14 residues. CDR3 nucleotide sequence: TGCGCCAGCAGCACTACAACAGGGGTGGATGGCTACACCTTC. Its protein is CASSTTTGVDGYTF.

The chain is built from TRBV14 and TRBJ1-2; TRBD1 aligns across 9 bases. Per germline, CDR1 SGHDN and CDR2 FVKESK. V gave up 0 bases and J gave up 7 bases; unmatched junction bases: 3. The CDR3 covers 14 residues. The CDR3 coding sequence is TGTGCCAGCAGCCAAGAACAGGGGGCAGGTGGCTACACCTTC. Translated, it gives CASSQEQGAGGYTF.

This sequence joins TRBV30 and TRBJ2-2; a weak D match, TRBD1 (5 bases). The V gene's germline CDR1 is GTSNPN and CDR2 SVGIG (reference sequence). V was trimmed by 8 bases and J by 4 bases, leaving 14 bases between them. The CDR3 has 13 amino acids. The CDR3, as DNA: TGTGCCGCTACGCTTCAGGGCACCGGGGAGCTGTTTTTT. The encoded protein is CAATLQGTGELFF.

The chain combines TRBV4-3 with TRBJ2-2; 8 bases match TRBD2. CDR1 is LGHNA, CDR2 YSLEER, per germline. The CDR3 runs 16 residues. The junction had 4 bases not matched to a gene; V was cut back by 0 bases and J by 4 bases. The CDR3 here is CASSQDSAGGTGELFF. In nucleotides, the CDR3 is TGCGCCAGCAGCCAAGACTCTGCGGGGGGCACCGGGGAGCTGTTTTTT.

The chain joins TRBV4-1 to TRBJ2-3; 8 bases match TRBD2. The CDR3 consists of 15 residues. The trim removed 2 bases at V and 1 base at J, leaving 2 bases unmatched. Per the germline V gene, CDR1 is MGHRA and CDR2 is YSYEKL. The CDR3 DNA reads TGCGCCAGCAGCCAATTTAGCGGGGGCACAGATACGCAGTATTTT. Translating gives CASSQFSGGTDTQYF.

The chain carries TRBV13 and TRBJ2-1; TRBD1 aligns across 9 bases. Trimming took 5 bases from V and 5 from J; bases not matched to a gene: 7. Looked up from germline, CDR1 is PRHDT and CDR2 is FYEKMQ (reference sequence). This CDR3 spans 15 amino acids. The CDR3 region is CASSPTGGPNNEQFF. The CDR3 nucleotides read TGTGCCAGCAGCCCCACAGGGGGCCCGAACAATGAGCAGTTCTTC.

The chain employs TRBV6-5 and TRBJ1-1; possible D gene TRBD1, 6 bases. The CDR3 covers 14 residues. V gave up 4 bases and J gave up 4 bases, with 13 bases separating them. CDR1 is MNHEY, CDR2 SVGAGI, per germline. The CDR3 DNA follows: TGTGCCAGCAGTTCATCCGGGACAACCACTGAAGCTTTCTTT. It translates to CASSSSGTTTEAFF.

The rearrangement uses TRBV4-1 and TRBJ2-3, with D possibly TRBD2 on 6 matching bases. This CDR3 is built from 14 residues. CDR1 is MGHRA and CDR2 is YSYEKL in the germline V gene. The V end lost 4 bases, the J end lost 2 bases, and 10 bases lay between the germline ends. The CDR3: CASSLGRTTDTQYF. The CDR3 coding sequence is TGCGCCAGCAGCCTGGGGAGGACCACAGATACGCAGTATTTT.

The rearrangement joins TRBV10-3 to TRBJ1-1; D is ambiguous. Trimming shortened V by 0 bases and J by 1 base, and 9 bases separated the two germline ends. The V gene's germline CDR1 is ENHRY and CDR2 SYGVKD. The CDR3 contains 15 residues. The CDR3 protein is CAISESTTPNTEAFF. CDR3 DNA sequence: TGTGCCATCAGTGAGTCGACAACACCGAACACTGAAGCTTTCTTT.